These T cell receptor beta chains were read from a single sample in a study of T-cell memory formation after mild COVID-19. In TCRdb, the 5' RACE reads were re-called with MiXCR into one record per CDR3 protein. The sample holds under 600,000 distinct CDR3 sequences, roughly 21% seen once. Sample: PBMCs or a T cell subset sorted from them (not recorded which). The receptor set was obtained from an adult woman who had mild COVID-19 (a few samples of this study predate the infection). Cell type and time point are not known. Each CDR3 is given without its conserved first and last residue. Clone size, where shown, is once, few, many, or a class for clones that have expanded.

V gene: TRBV7-9; J gene: TRBJ2-7; clone size: many; CDR3 protein: ASSLDRAPHEQY
V gene: TRBV10-3; J gene: TRBJ2-2; clone size: few; CDR3 protein: AISASIGTSENTGELF
V gene: TRBV7-7; J gene: TRBJ1-5; clone size: few; CDR3 protein: ASSFPRDRPVRRPQH
V gene: TRBV24-1; J gene: TRBJ2-2; clone size: .; CDR3 protein: ATSDPGGTSATGELF
V gene: TRBV20-1; J gene: TRBJ1-1; clone size: .; CDR3 protein: SAGTAMNTEAF
V gene: TRBV3-1; J gene: TRBJ2-6; clone size: few; CDR3 protein: ASRVRGANVLT
V gene: TRBV20-1; J gene: TRBJ2-1; clone size: .; CDR3 protein: SAKSSGRASYNEQF
V gene: TRBV7-3; J gene: TRBJ1-2; clone size: .; CDR3 protein: ASSAPDKGEYGYT
V gene: TRBV3-1; J gene: TRBJ1-2; clone size: few; CDR3 protein: ASSQVIGIQGHGYT
V gene: TRBV30; J gene: TRBJ2-7; clone size: many; CDR3 protein: AWSAPGLRSYEQY
V gene: TRBV9; J gene: TRBJ2-2; clone size: .; CDR3 protein: ASSPLGAEPTGELF
V gene: TRBV30; J gene: TRBJ2-3; clone size: .; CDR3 protein: AWSRSVTDTQY
V gene: TRBV20-1; J gene: TRBJ2-1; clone size: .; CDR3 protein: SARDVASSYNEQF
V gene: TRBV24-1; J gene: TRBJ2-7; clone size: few; CDR3 protein: ATSSTGVSYEQY
V gene: TRBV19; J gene: TRBJ1-4; clone size: many; CDR3 protein: ASSISGGDATNEKLF
V gene: TRBV29-1; J gene: TRBJ2-7; clone size: few; CDR3 protein: SVLTGGSYEQY
V gene: TRBV18; J gene: TRBJ1-6; clone size: few; CDR3 protein: ASSPAGTGNNSPLH
V gene: TRBV7-7; J gene: TRBJ2-2; clone size: many; CDR3 protein: ASSLAAGGRTGELF
V gene: TRBV9; J gene: TRBJ2-3; clone size: .; CDR3 protein: ASSARTDTQY
V gene: TRBV25-1; J gene: TRBJ1-2; clone size: .; CDR3 protein: ASSALTSSIGYT
V gene: TRBV19; J gene: TRBJ2-1; clone size: few; CDR3 protein: ASRTWDRDYNEQF
V gene: TRBV11-3; J gene: TRBJ2-7; clone size: few; CDR3 protein: ASGRDVDYEQY
V gene: TRBV27; J gene: TRBJ1-2; clone size: .; CDR3 protein: ASSDRGSYGYT
V gene: TRBV24-1; J gene: TRBJ2-5; clone size: many; CDR3 protein: ATSEPTGIEGVETQY
V gene: TRBV24-1; J gene: TRBJ2-5; clone size: .; CDR3 protein: ATSDSPETQY
V gene: TRBV6-6; J gene: TRBJ1-1; clone size: few; CDR3 protein: ASSPSGQPTFKAEAF
V gene: TRBV11-2; J gene: TRBJ2-7; clone size: .; CDR3 protein: ASSWGEIYEQY
V gene: TRBV6-2/TRBV6-3; J gene: TRBJ2-7; clone size: .; CDR3 protein: ASSYSTSSYSSYEQY
V gene: TRBV19; J gene: TRBJ2-5; clone size: .; CDR3 protein: ASSIFIGPQTQY